This T cell receptor (beta chain) came from a study of blood T cell repertoires in COVID-19. Trimming removed 6 bases from V and 2 bases from J; junction bases left unmatched: 15. Germline loops: CDR1 SGHAT, CDR2 FQNNGV. The CDR3 is 19 residues long. In the original analysis: Cell counts per sample came from amplifying reference gene primers. Profiling relied on immunoSEQ multiplex PCR, and the TCRdb table lists in-frame clones only, not all of them. V and J calls and clone size are given by that table; D and trimming were obtained from the DNA. The sample carries just under 150,000 clones, around nine tenths recorded once.

The rearrangement joins TRBV11-2 to TRBJ2-7; the match to TRBD2 covers 14 bases. The TCR was taken from a woman aged 50 to 60 with active or convalescent COVID-19. The sample taken for sequencing was peripheral blood. CDR3 residues: CASSTGGTSGSQIAYEQYF. CDR3 coding DNA: TGTGCCAGCAGTACAGGGGGGACTAGCGGGAGCCAAATTGCCTACGAGCAGTACTTC.